This T cell receptor (beta chain) stems from a study of blood T cell repertoires in COVID-19. Background on the study: Sites across the United States, Italy and Spain contributed samples from acute and convalescent COVID-19.

Data came from immunoSEQ multiplex PCR; TCRdb stores just in-frame clones and leaves some out. The sample has about 210,000 clones; 75% to 90% are singletons. Recruitment covered about two dozen US areas and drew participants whose ages spanned about 18 to 89 years. Exposed enrollees encountered a COVID-19 case at some point within 2 weeks before study entry. The CDR3 consists of 15 residues. Germline trimming cut 6 bases from V and 4 bases from J; bases unmatched to any gene: 8. Germline V gene sequence: CDR1 SNHLY, CDR2 FYNNEI. This chain connects TRBV2 to TRBJ2-3; TRBD2 matches at 9 bases. Sequenced material: PBMCs or T cells enriched from blood (not recorded which). The receptor was isolated from a woman in her twenties or thirties who had been exposed to COVID-19. CDR3 region: CASSPSGGGADTQYF. DNA for the CDR3: TGTGCCAGCAGCCCCTCGGGCGGGGGGGCAGATACGCAGTATTTT.